This entry lists 30 T cell receptor beta chains sequenced from one sample in a study of blood T cells in healthy people across ages. The second PCR ran about 7 to 12 cycles with a sample-barcoded 5' primer and J-beta primers. MiXCR was run by TCRdb on the 5' RACE reads, yielding one entry per CDR3 protein. The sample has about 500,000 distinct CDR3 sequences; 24% are singletons. The sample was also reused in another study, on T cells of mothers and their children.

Sequences were obtained from blood. These receptors all stem from a boy under 18 in good health.

As concerns this clonotype: The CDR3 carries no conserved terminal phenylalanine or tryptophan, so it likely arises from a read error. The chain uses TRBV5-1 and TRBJ2-5, with 8 nucleotides matching TRBD2. The J call may be faulty, since TRBJ2-1 better matches the DNA end. CDR3 length: 15 amino acids. CDR1 is SGHRS and CDR2 is YFSETQ in the germline V gene. The CDR3 loop reads CASSLTSGAYNEQFL. Here the CDR3 DNA reads TGCGCCAGCAGCTTGACTAGCGGAGCTTACAATGAGCAGTTCCTC.

The chain has TRBV6-5 and TRBJ2-5, with 7 bases lining up with TRBD1. The J call is uncertain, as TRBJ2-1 better fits the DNA end. The CDR3 loop spans 14 amino acids. Germline CDR1 and CDR2: MNHEY and SVGAGI. The CDR3 reads CASSQPGQYNEQFF. As DNA, the CDR3 is TGTGCCAGCAGCCAACCGGGACAGTACAATGAGCAGTTCTTC.

This clonotype was observed a handful of times. The chain carries TRBV20-1 and TRBJ1-3; D not certain. Germline-derived CDR1 and CDR2 are DFQATT and SNEGSKA (reference sequence). The CDR3 sequence is 13 residues long. V was cut by 3 bases and J by 8 bases, with 14 bases left in between. The CDR3 loop is CSARGISPDTIYF. For the CDR3, the DNA is TGCAGTGCTAGGGGTATCTCTCCGGACACCATATATTTT.

The chain combines TRBV10-3 with TRBJ2-3; possibly TRBD1 for D (6 bases). This CDR3 has 15 residues. Germline V lookup: CDR1 ENHRY, CDR2 SYGVKD. V lost 6 bases to trimming and J lost 2 bases, with 15 bases between them. The CDR3 protein is CAISPRQEITDTQYF. The CDR3, as DNA: TGTGCCATCAGCCCAAGACAGGAGATCACAGATACGCAGTATTTT.

This clonotype showed up just once. A much larger clone differs from this one at a single base, so this may be a read error. The chain links TRBV12-3 or TRBV12-4 to TRBJ2-6; either TRBD1 or TRBD2 may fit D (5 bases each). CDR3 length: 17 residues. The CDR3 spells CASSPRGVSSEANVLTF. The CDR3 DNA reads TGTGCCAGCAGTCCCCGAGGGGTTAGCTCTGAGGCCAACGTCCTGACTTTC.

This clonotype was detected many times. V and J are TRBV6-4 and TRBJ2-1; D unclear. Trimming shortened V by 5 bases and J by 5 bases, and 16 bases separated the two germline ends. The germline V gene encodes CDR1 MRHNA and CDR2 SNTAGT. The CDR3 is 15 residues long. The CDR3 bases are TGTGCCAGCAGTACCGACTCGAATGGCCACAATGAGCAGTTCTTC. Translating it yields CASSTDSNGHNEQFF.

The chain joins TRBV12-3 or TRBV12-4 to TRBJ2-3, with 7 bases identical to TRBD1. V dropped 2 bases and J dropped 6; count of bases not matched to a gene: 11. The CDR3 spans 16 residues. The CDR3 DNA is TGTGCCAGCAGTTTATTCCTGGCAGGGGGATTTGATACGCAGTATTTT. Its translation is CASSLFLAGGFDTQYF.

In this sample, this clonotype turned up a few times. The chain links TRBV4-3 to TRBJ2-5; 10 positions agree with TRBD2. Germline CDR1 and CDR2: LGHNA and YSLEER. The CDR3 sequence is 15 residues long. Trimming cost V 4 bases and J 5 bases; bases outside gene matches: 7. Here the CDR3 reads CASSPSGGSGETQYF. The CDR3 bases are TGCGCCAGCAGCCCTAGCGGGGGATCGGGGGAGACCCAGTACTTC.

This clonotype turned up a few times. The chain combines TRBV9 with TRBJ2-5, with 9 bases lining up with TRBD2. V shed 4 bases and J 2 bases; nucleotides not matched to a gene: 9. CDR3 length: 16 amino acids. Germline loops: CDR1 SGDLS, CDR2 YYNGEE. CDR3 DNA sequence: TGTGCCAGCAGCCCTTCAGCGGGGGGAAAGCAAGAGACCCAGTACTTC. Amino acids: CASSPSAGGKQETQYF.

The chain uses TRBV20-1 and TRBJ2-5; 11 nucleotides line up with TRBD2. This CDR3 region has 14 residues. Trimming removed 6 bases from V and 5 bases from J; junction bases left unmatched: 8. Per germline, CDR1 DFQATT and CDR2 SNEGSKA (reference sequence). CDR3 in amino acids: CSAPDTSGSETQYF. The DNA of the CDR3 is TGCAGTGCCCCCGATACTAGCGGGAGCGAGACCCAGTACTTC.

The chain carries TRBV7-6 and TRBJ2-1, with D perhaps matching TRBD1 (6 bases). V shed 5 bases and J shed 11 bases, with 13 bases lying between them. The CDR3 length is 12 residues. CDR1 and CDR2 from the germline V gene are SGHVS and FNYEAQ. The CDR3 protein is CASSHQGPQQFF. The CDR3 DNA reads TGTGCCAGCAGCCATCAGGGGCCTCAGCAGTTCTTC.

This clonotype was seen only a few times. This chain links TRBV20-1 with TRBJ1-2; 8 positions match TRBD1. The CDR3 is 16 residues long. Per the germline V gene, CDR1 is DFQATT and CDR2 is SNEGSKA (reference sequence). The V gene end was trimmed by 6 bases and the J gene end by 2 bases; junction bases not matched to a gene: 14. CDR3 sequence reads: CSADPGQESLNYGYTF. CDR3 DNA sequence: TGCAGTGCAGACCCGGGACAGGAGTCCTTAAACTATGGCTACACCTTC.

This clonotype was seen a handful of times. V usage is TRBV20-1 and J usage is TRBJ2-7, with 8 positions matching TRBD2. The CDR3 consists of 14 residues. J lost 2 bases, V lost 1 base, and 4 bases had no gene match. From germline, CDR1 is DFQATT and CDR2 SNEGSKA (reference sequence). CDR3 sequence: CSARGTSTPYEQYF. The CDR3, as DNA: TGCAGTGCTAGAGGGACTAGCACCCCCTACGAGCAGTACTTC.

This clonotype was seen a handful of times. The CDR3 nucleotides are TGTGCCAGCAGTTTAAGGACTAGCGTACACGAGACCCAGTACTTC. It encodes CASSLRTSVHETQYF. The rearrangement uses TRBV27 and TRBJ2-5, with 9 nucleotides matching TRBD2. The V gene's germline CDR1 is MNHEY and CDR2 SMNVEV (reference sequence). CDR3 length equals 15 residues. The V gene end was trimmed by 2 bases and the J gene end by 5 bases; junction bases not matched to a gene: 6.

The chain employs TRBV29-1 and TRBJ2-5; possible D gene TRBD1, 6 bases. In germline, CDR1 is SQVTM, CDR2 ANQGSEA. This CDR3 comprises 14 residues. V gave up 4 bases and J gave up 4 bases, with 16 bases separating them. The CDR3 nucleotides are TGCAGCGTTGCGGCGACAGGTAGTGGAGAGACCCAGTACTTC. It encodes CSVAATGSGETQYF.

The chain combines TRBV29-1 with TRBJ2-5, with D unclear. The closer fit of TRBJ2-1 to the DNA end suggests the J call may be wrong. The CDR3 length is 12 residues. CDR1 SQVTM and CDR2 ANQGSEA come from the germline V gene. CDR3 in DNA: TGCAGCGTTGAAGTCCCCGGGTATGAGCAGTTCTTC. It is translated as CSVEVPGYEQFF.

This clonotype showed up just a few times. V usage is TRBV7-9 and J usage is TRBJ2-1, with 7 bases fitting TRBD2. V was pared by 4 bases and J by 5 bases, with 14 bases of the junction left unmatched. This CDR3 spans 17 amino acids. Germline V gives CDR1 SEHNR, CDR2 FQNEAQ (reference sequence). CDR3 amino acids: CASSSPEVGGGHNEQFF. The CDR3, as DNA: TGTGCCAGCAGCTCCCCTGAGGTTGGCGGGGGACACAATGAGCAGTTCTTC.

This clonotype has more than one count but fewer than ten. The chain recombines TRBV5-1 with TRBJ2-4; D not resolved. V lost 4 bases, J lost 7 bases, and 9 bases lay in between. This CDR3 has 12 residues. Per germline, CDR1 SGHRS and CDR2 YFSETQ. The CDR3 region is CASSVEGNIQYF. DNA of the CDR3: TGCGCCAGCAGCGTGGAAGGGAACATTCAGTACTTC. Variable domain in full (rest from reference TRBV5-1 and TRBJ2-4): KAGVTQTPRYLIKTRGQQVTLSCSPISGHRSVSWYQQTPGQGLQFLFEYFSETQRNKGNFPGRFSGRQFSNSRSEMNVSTLELGDSALYLCASSVEGNIQYFGAGTRLSVL.

The genes are TRBV20-1 and TRBJ1-4; possibly TRBD1 for D (6 bases). Germline assignment: CDR1 DFQATT and CDR2 SNEGSKA (reference sequence). V shed 2 bases and J shed 4 bases, with 17 bases lying between them. The CDR3 runs to 16 residues. CDR3 DNA sequence: TGCAGTGCTAGACCCCCTGACACAGGGTTTAATGAAAAACTGTTTTTT. It specifies CSARPPDTGFNEKLFF.

This clonotype appeared a single time. The chain combines TRBV20-1 with TRBJ2-1; D is undetermined. This CDR3 comprises 17 residues. Germline CDR1 is DFQATT and CDR2 is SNEGSKA (reference sequence). Trimming shortened V by 4 bases and J by 1 base, and 20 bases separated the two germline ends. CDR3 coding DNA: TGCAGTGCTATAGATCAGGTGGCTTTGCGTTCCTACAATGAGCAGTTCTTC. It specifies CSAIDQVALRSYNEQFF.

This clonotype was seen a handful of times. The CDR3 bases are TGTGCCAGCACCTGGGTTGCTAGTAGAGAGACCCAGTACTTC. Protein sequence: CASTWVASRETQYF. This chain joins TRBV7-3 and TRBJ2-5; D unresolved. The CDR3 loop spans 14 amino acids. V was cut by 7 bases and J by 4 bases, with 16 bases left in between. Per the germline V gene, CDR1 is SGHTA and CDR2 is FQGTGA.

This sequence joins TRBV4-3 and TRBJ2-2; unclear D gene. Germline values: CDR1 LGHNA, CDR2 YSLEER. The CDR3 is made up of 14 amino acids. Trimming shortened V by 0 bases and J by 6 bases, and 8 bases separated the two germline ends. CDR3 DNA sequence: TGCGCCAGCAGCCAAGATTTCGAGCCCGGGGAGCTGTTTTTT. It specifies CASSQDFEPGELFF.

In this sample, this clonotype turned up a few times. This rearrangement joins TRBV20-1 to TRBJ2-3; D unresolved. In germline, CDR1 is DFQATT, CDR2 SNEGSKA (reference sequence). CDR3 length: 14 residues. With 2 bases removed from V and 5 bases from J, the gap between germline ends came to 14 bases. CDR3: CSARNPNGGDTQYF. CDR3 nucleotide sequence: TGCAGTGCTAGAAACCCAAACGGTGGAGATACGCAGTATTTT.

The J gene is TRBJ2-7, the V gene TRBV7-9, with TRBD2 identical over 7 bases. The CDR3 loop spans 12 amino acids. Germline V CDR1 and CDR2: SEHNR, FQNEAQ (reference sequence). V shed 5 bases and J 12 bases; nucleotides not matched to a gene: 10. The CDR3: CASSGTDGRPYF. The CDR3 bases are TGTGCCAGCAGCGGGACGGACGGGAGGCCGTACTTC.

V gene TRBV28 combines with J gene TRBJ2-7; D is undetermined. CDR1 and CDR2 from the germline V gene are MDHEN and SYDVKM. V lost 11 bases and J 10 bases, leaving 24 bases between the germline ends. The CDR3 runs 13 residues. CDR3 bases: TGTGCCGGTCGCCTTGATGGTTGGGCCCGTCAGTACTTC. Translating it yields CAGRLDGWARQYF. The complete variable domain, with remaining parts taken from reference TRBV28 and TRBJ2-7, reads DVKVTQSSRYLVKRTGEKVFLECVQDMDHENMFWYRQDPGLGLRLIYFSYDVKMKEKGDIPEGYSVSREKKERFSLILESASTNQTSMYLCAGRLDGWARQYFGPGTRLTVT.

V and J are TRBV28 and TRBJ2-3; D is unresolved. Trimming stripped 5 bases from V and 1 base from J, with 13 bases between. This CDR3 contains 15 residues. Germline loops: CDR1 MDHEN, CDR2 SYDVKM. The CDR3 bases are TGTGCCAGCAGTCCCCGAGGAAGGGGCACAGATACGCAGTATTTT. Translation: CASSPRGRGTDTQYF.

This chain uses TRBV7-6 with TRBJ2-5; a weak D match, TRBD1 (5 bases). The J call may be in error: the DNA end matches TRBJ2-1 better. The CDR3 consists of 15 residues. The germline V gene has CDR1 SGHVS and CDR2 FNYEAQ. As DNA, the CDR3 is TGTGCCAGCAGCTCTGTCCAGGGTGGTTCCAATGAGCAGTTCTTC. Translating gives CASSSVQGGSNEQFF.

CDR3 residues: CASSYSSGGAVSPEQFF. The DNA for the CDR3 is TGTGCCAGCAGTTACTCCAGCGGGGGGGCTGTCTCGCCTGAGCAGTTCTTC. The rearrangement joins TRBV6-5 to TRBJ2-1, with TRBD2 matching 10 bases. CDR3 length: 17 residues. Germline CDR1 reads MNHEY; CDR2 reads SVGAGI. Trimming at V came to 0 bases and at J to 9 bases, leaving 11 bases not matched to a gene.

This clonotype was detected many times. The chain has TRBV27 and TRBJ2-7, with D perhaps matching TRBD2 (5 bases). The germline V gene encodes CDR1 MNHEY and CDR2 SMNVEV (reference sequence). The CDR3 runs to 15 residues. V was pared by 2 bases and J by 0 bases, with 11 bases between. The CDR3 nucleotides are TGTGCCAGCAGTTTACGGGCGGGCGGCTCCTACGAGCAGTACTTC. Protein sequence: CASSLRAGGSYEQYF.

This chain uses TRBV2 with TRBJ2-6; the D is unclear. Per the germline V gene, CDR1 is SNHLY and CDR2 is FYNNEI. Trimming stripped 2 bases from V and 0 bases from J, with 8 bases between. CDR3 length equals 16 residues. The DNA of the CDR3 is TGTGCCAGCAGTGAAAACCAGTACTCTGGGGCCAACGTCCTGACTTTC. Protein: CASSENQYSGANVLTF. The whole variable domain, remainder taken from reference TRBV2 and TRBJ2-6, is EPEVTQTPSHQVTQMGQEVILRCVPISNHLYFYWYRQILGQKVEFLVSFYNNEISEKSEIFDDQFSVERPDGSNFTLKIRSTKLEDSAMYFCASSENQYSGANVLTFGAGSRLTVL.